The present T cell receptor (beta chain) was sequenced within a study of naive and memory T cell subsets. Two oligonucleotides, mixed equimolar, formed the beta constant-region primer covering TRBC1 and TRBC2. Four rounds of PCR amplified the ligated cDNA using nested alpha and beta constant-region primers plus SP2. An oligonucleotide with the SP2 primer and a 12-nucleotide UMI was ligated to the cDNA 3' end. TCRdb called the UMI-ligation and nested PCR reads again in MiXCR, with one record for every CDR3 protein. The data show 95,000 to 150,000 distinct CDR3 sequences, roughly 32% seen once. The CDR3 has 15 residues. The V and J ends lost 6 bases and 5 bases respectively, with 19 bases between them. From germline, CDR1 is MDHEN and CDR2 SYDVKM. Study outcomes and limitations: TCR abundance followed a power law differing between naive and memory subsets. In CD4 and CD8 cells, diversity dropped from naive through EMRA.

A word on this clonotype: Its antigen remains unidentified.

Cells stained for CD3, CD4, CD8, CD45RA, CD27 and viability were sorted into four CD45RA/CD27 subsets. The genes are TRBV28 and TRBJ2-5, with D perhaps TRBD2 (6 bases). The sequence came from a human donor in good health. The source material was central memory CD4+ T cells from blood. The CDR3 sequence: CASSMVGGLRETQYF. CDR3 nucleotides: TGTGCCAGCAGCATGGTGGGGGGTTTACGGGAGACCCAGTACTTC.